This T cell receptor beta chain came from a study of control samples from healthy donors and cancer patients. CDR3 length equals 17 residues. The germline V gene encodes CDR1 MNHEY and CDR2 SMNVEV (reference sequence). Trimming at V came to 0 bases and at J to 4 bases, leaving 9 bases not matched to a gene. Only in-frame clones appear in the TCRdb table, and some are missing; sequencing was by immunoSEQ multiplex PCR. Of under 150,000 clones listed, 89% are singletons. The sequenced material came from PBMCs. The rearrangement uses TRBV27 and TRBJ2-7, with 10 bases lining up with TRBD2. The source is a man aged 50-59 years with head and neck cancer. The CDR3 DNA reads TGTGCCAGCAGTTTATCAGGGACTAGCGCGAGAGCTTACGAGCAGTACTTC. It codes for CASSLSGTSARAYEQYF.